This entry concerns a single T cell receptor beta chain. A quantity of roughly 0.5 to 1 ug RNA underwent reverse transcription using random hexamers. An immunoSEQ multiplex PCR amplified TCR beta CDR3 over 54 Vbeta and 13 Jbeta. TCRdb passed the immunoSEQ multiplex PCR reads through MiXCR, listing each CDR3 protein once. The sample gives roughly 200,000 distinct CDR3 sequences, more than 85% of which show up once; 0.082% is in the top ten. The data are from a study of CD8 T cells in Susac syndrome. The CDR3 contains 14 residues. The J segment lost 1 base and the V segment lost 6 bases, leaving 6 bases of the junction unmatched. Germline CDR1 reads DFQATT; CDR2 reads SNEGSKA (reference sequence).

Sample: CD4+ T cells from PBMCs. The rearrangement joins TRBV20-1 to TRBJ2-3; 8 bases agree with TRBD2. The receptor's source is a human donor with multiple sclerosis. The CDR3 protein is CSATPGGGTDTQYF. The CDR3 DNA follows: TGCAGTGCAACCCCCGGGGGGGGCACAGATACGCAGTATTTT.